A selection of T cell receptor beta chains follows, all from one sample in a study of OX40 agonist ivuxolimab in advanced cancers. Only in-frame clones appear in the TCRdb table, and some are missing; sequencing was by immunoSEQ multiplex PCR. The sample consists of under 20,000 clones, more than 75% of them appearing once. This material consisted of CD4+ or CD8+ T cells sorted from blood, taken in a trial of the OX40 agonist ivuxolimab. All receptors derive from an adult with an advanced solid tumor such as melanoma, head and neck, liver or kidney cancer. Each CDR3 is given with its conserved first and last residue. The order of the fields is clone size, J gene, D gene, V gene, CDR3 DNA, CDR3 protein. D genes are given only for firm matches. Not every row has a clone size; where given, it reads once, few, many or a size class.

abundance: NA
j_gene: TRBJ1-3
d_gene: NA
v_gene: TRBV6-1
CDR3nt: TGTGCCAGCAGTAACTCTGGAAACACCATATATTTT
CDR3aa: CASSNSGNTIYF

abundance: few
j_gene: TRBJ1-2
d_gene: NA
v_gene: TRBV7-9
CDR3nt: TGTGCCAGCAGCTTGGACGGAACCTACTATGGCTACACCTTC
CDR3aa: CASSLDGTYYGYTF

abundance: few
j_gene: TRBJ2-7
d_gene: NA
v_gene: TRBV7-2
CDR3nt: TGTGCCAGCAGCTTATCATTAGACAGCCACGAGCAGTACTTC
CDR3aa: CASSLSLDSHEQYF

abundance: NA
j_gene: TRBJ2-5
d_gene: NA
v_gene: TRBV18
CDR3nt: TGTGCCAGCTCACCCTCAGAGGGGCTGGTGACCCAGTACTTC
CDR3aa: CASSPSEGLVTQYF

abundance: NA
j_gene: TRBJ2-1
d_gene: TRBD2
v_gene: TRBV5-1
CDR3nt: TGCGCCAGCAGCCAGGGCGCGGGAGACTACAATGAGCAGTTCTTC
CDR3aa: CASSQGAGDYNEQFF

abundance: NA
j_gene: TRBJ2-7
d_gene: NA
v_gene: TRBV10-3
CDR3nt: TGTGCCATCAGTGGTGGGGGATCCTACGAGCAGTACTTC
CDR3aa: CAISGGGSYEQYF

abundance: NA
j_gene: TRBJ2-2
d_gene: NA
v_gene: TRBV7-3
CDR3nt: TGTGCCAGCAGCTCACTGTCCGGGGAGCTGTTTTTT
CDR3aa: CASSSLSGELFF

abundance: NA
j_gene: TRBJ1-5
d_gene: TRBD1
v_gene: TRBV11-3
CDR3nt: TGTGCCAGCAGCTTAGTGGACAGGGGCGATCAGCCCCAGCATTTT
CDR3aa: CASSLVDRGDQPQHF

abundance: NA
j_gene: TRBJ2-3
d_gene: NA
v_gene: TRBV4-3
CDR3nt: TGCGCCAGCAGCCAAGCTCCCCCTGACGTGGGATCGTCAGATACGCAGTATTTT
CDR3aa: CASSQAPPDVGSSDTQYF

abundance: NA
j_gene: TRBJ2-5
d_gene: NA
v_gene: TRBV6-5
CDR3nt: TGTGCCAGCAGTTACTATAAGGGGCACCGCCAAGAGACCCAGTACTTC
CDR3aa: CASSYYKGHRQETQYF

abundance: few
j_gene: TRBJ1-2
d_gene: NA
v_gene: TRBV23-1
CDR3nt: TGCGCCAGCAGTCGGGTCCGGGGCTATGGCTACACCTTC
CDR3aa: CASSRVRGYGYTF

abundance: NA
j_gene: TRBJ2-5
d_gene: NA
v_gene: TRBV5-1
CDR3nt: TGCGCCAGCAGCTTGGGGACGACTCGAGAGACCCAGTACTTC
CDR3aa: CASSLGTTRETQYF

abundance: NA
j_gene: TRBJ2-5
d_gene: NA
v_gene: TRBV7-3
CDR3nt: TGTGCCAGCAGCCCCCAACCGTCGTACCAAGAGACCCAGTACTTC
CDR3aa: CASSPQPSYQETQYF

abundance: NA
j_gene: TRBJ1-4
d_gene: TRBD1
v_gene: TRBV27
CDR3nt: TGTGCCAGCAGTAGGACAGGCCCCATCTTGGGTGAAAAACTGTTTTTT
CDR3aa: CASSRTGPILGEKLFF

abundance: few
j_gene: TRBJ2-1
d_gene: NA
v_gene: TRBV14
CDR3nt: TGTGCCAGCAGCAAAGGCAATCCCTCCTACAATGAGCAGTTCTTC
CDR3aa: CASSKGNPSYNEQFF

abundance: NA
j_gene: TRBJ1-1
d_gene: TRBD1
v_gene: TRBV7-2
CDR3nt: TGTGCCAGCAGCTTACAGGGGGGGCACACTGAAGCTTTCTTT
CDR3aa: CASSLQGGHTEAFF

abundance: NA
j_gene: TRBJ2-1
d_gene: NA
v_gene: TRBV9
CDR3nt: TGTGCCAGCAGCGTAGTAGGCGGTCGGGGTGAGCAGTTCTTC
CDR3aa: CASSVVGGRGEQFF

abundance: NA
j_gene: TRBJ2-7
d_gene: TRBD2
v_gene: TRBV9
CDR3nt: TGTGCCAGCAGCGTGGGCGGGAGGCTCCCCTACGAGCAGTACTTC
CDR3aa: CASSVGGRLPYEQYF

abundance: NA
j_gene: TRBJ2-5
d_gene: TRBD2
v_gene: TRBV7-6
CDR3nt: TGTGCCAGCAGCTTAGAGGGGACTAGCGGGAGAGCTGAGACCCAGTACTTC
CDR3aa: CASSLEGTSGRAETQYF

abundance: NA
j_gene: TRBJ2-1
d_gene: TRBD2
v_gene: TRBV14
CDR3nt: TGTGCCAGCAGCCGGGCGGCCGGACTAGCGGGAGTAATTTCCTACAATGAGCAGTTCTTC
CDR3aa: CASSRAAGLAGVISYNEQFF

abundance: medium-sized
j_gene: TRBJ1-2
d_gene: NA
v_gene: TRBV6-1
CDR3nt: TGTGCCAGCAGCGCAACAGGGACGGTTAGCTATGGCTACACCTTC
CDR3aa: CASSATGTVSYGYTF

abundance: NA
j_gene: TRBJ2-2
d_gene: TRBD1
v_gene: TRBV11-2
CDR3nt: TGTGCCAGCAGCACAGGGGGCACCACCGGGGAGCTGTTTTTT
CDR3aa: CASSTGGTTGELFF

abundance: NA
j_gene: TRBJ2-7
d_gene: NA
v_gene: TRBV28
CDR3nt: TGTGCCAGCAGTCCCCCCCTGGGGCAGATCGCGCAGTACTTC
CDR3aa: CASSPPLGQIAQYF

abundance: NA
j_gene: TRBJ2-1
d_gene: NA
v_gene: TRBV27
CDR3nt: TGTGCCAGCAGCCCGGCCGTGGAGCAGTTCTTC
CDR3aa: CASSPAVEQFF

abundance: NA
j_gene: TRBJ2-2
d_gene: NA
v_gene: TRBV2
CDR3nt: TGTGCCAGCAGTGCGTCGGGGGGCCGGGCGAACACCGGGGAGCTGTTTTTT
CDR3aa: CASSASGGRANTGELFF

abundance: NA
j_gene: TRBJ2-7
d_gene: NA
v_gene: TRBV7-2
CDR3nt: TGTGCCAGCAGCTCGACTACATACTACGAGCAGTACTTC
CDR3aa: CASSSTTYYEQYF

abundance: NA
j_gene: TRBJ2-7
d_gene: NA
v_gene: TRBV4-1
CDR3nt: TGCGCCAGCAGCCGCCCTTATGAGGGGGAGCAGTACTTC
CDR3aa: CASSRPYEGEQYF

abundance: NA
j_gene: TRBJ1-5
d_gene: NA
v_gene: TRBV7-2
CDR3nt: TGTGCCAGCAGCTTAGAGGGGGGTCCAGATCAGCCCCAGCATTTT
CDR3aa: CASSLEGGPDQPQHF

abundance: once
j_gene: TRBJ2-7
d_gene: TRBD2
v_gene: TRBV5-7
CDR3nt: TGTGCCAGCAGCCTGGGACTAGCGGGGATGTACGAGCAGTACTTC
CDR3aa: CASSLGLAGMYEQYF

abundance: NA
j_gene: TRBJ1-2
d_gene: NA
v_gene: TRBV7-9
CDR3nt: TGTGCCAGCACCAACCAGGGTAGCGGCTACACCTTC
CDR3aa: CASTNQGSGYTF

abundance: NA
j_gene: TRBJ2-1
d_gene: NA
v_gene: TRBV9
CDR3nt: TGTGCCAGCAGCGCGCCTTTGACTAGTGCAAGGGAGCAGTTCTTC
CDR3aa: CASSAPLTSAREQFF

abundance: NA
j_gene: TRBJ2-4
d_gene: NA
v_gene: TRBV28
CDR3nt: TGTGCCAGCAGTGGCGGAGAGTTAGCCAAAAACATTCAGTACTTC
CDR3aa: CASSGGELAKNIQYF

abundance: NA
j_gene: TRBJ1-5
d_gene: TRBD1
v_gene: TRBV15
CDR3nt: TGTGCCACCAGCAGAGAACAGGGGAATCAGCCCCAGCATTTT
CDR3aa: CATSREQGNQPQHF

abundance: NA
j_gene: TRBJ2-3
d_gene: NA
v_gene: TRBV7-2
CDR3nt: TGTGCCAGCAGCTTAGCGGGAGGACGGGCAGATACGCAGTATTTT
CDR3aa: CASSLAGGRADTQYF

abundance: NA
j_gene: TRBJ2-7
d_gene: TRBD2
v_gene: TRBV28
CDR3nt: TGTGCCAGCAGTTATGGTAGCGGGGGCTTCTACGAGCAGTACTTC
CDR3aa: CASSYGSGGFYEQYF

abundance: NA
j_gene: TRBJ1-2
d_gene: NA
v_gene: TRBV10-3
CDR3nt: TGTGCCATCAGTGAGTCGAGTTTGGGACTTCGCGTCGTTGGCTACACCTTC
CDR3aa: CAISESSLGLRVVGYTF

abundance: NA
j_gene: TRBJ1-1
d_gene: TRBD1
v_gene: TRBV6-1
CDR3nt: TGTGCCAGTACAGGGGGTAGCACTGAAGCTTTCTTT
CDR3aa: CASTGGSTEAFF

abundance: NA
j_gene: TRBJ1-4
d_gene: NA
v_gene: TRBV19
CDR3nt: TGTGCCAGTAGGACGGGACCACCCCCAAATGAAAAACTGTTTTTT
CDR3aa: CASRTGPPPNEKLFF

abundance: once
j_gene: TRBJ2-2
d_gene: TRBD2
v_gene: TRBV7-8
CDR3nt: TGTGCCAGCAGCCAGACTAGCGGTTACACCGGGGAGCTGTTTTTT
CDR3aa: CASSQTSGYTGELFF

abundance: NA
j_gene: TRBJ2-1
d_gene: NA
v_gene: TRBV11-2
CDR3nt: TGTGCCAGCAGTCCTGTGCAGGGTTCCTACAATGAGCAGTTCTTC
CDR3aa: CASSPVQGSYNEQFF